This TCR beta chain was identified during a study of T cell changes during pregnancy in multiple sclerosis. Germline CDR1 is SGHRS and CDR2 is YFSETQ. This CDR3 contains 14 residues. V was shortened by 4 bases and J by 4 bases, with 13 bases between the two germline ends. The repertoire was sequenced with immunoSEQ multiplex PCR; TCRdb's copy has only in-frame clones and lacks some. The sample has around 50,000 clones; about nine tenths are singletons. The source of this sequence is a female donor in good health, enrolled as a control in a pregnancy study. Specimen: CD4+ T cells from peripheral blood mononuclear cells, collected after pregnancy. The gene calls are TRBV5-1 and TRBJ2-3, with D possibly matching TRBD1 (6 bases). The CDR3 loop reads CASSAGQMADTQYF. The CDR3 bases are TGCGCCAGCAGCGCCGGACAGATGGCAGATACGCAGTATTTT.